The 25 T cell receptor beta chains presented below share a single source sample, sequenced in a study of T cells after yellow fever vaccination. TCRdb re-analysed the 5' RACE reads in MiXCR, keeping a single row per CDR3 protein. The table lists roughly 140,000 distinct CDR3 sequences, 7.7% of them singletons. Sequenced material: CD4+ T cells sorted from PBMCs, taken 5 days after the yellow fever booster vaccination. The origin of the receptors is a man aged 25 to 40 who received the YFV17D yellow fever vaccine.

In this sample, this clonotype turned up many times. The genes are TRBV18 and TRBJ2-3; no definite D call. V was pared by 0 bases and J by 6 bases, with 13 bases between. The length of the CDR3 is 15 residues. The V gene's germline CDR1 is KGHSH and CDR2 LQKENI. The CDR3 protein is CASSPPSVPGDTQYF. DNA for the CDR3: TGTGCCAGCTCACCACCGAGCGTTCCTGGGGATACGCAGTATTTT.

Many counts were recorded for this clonotype. This chain joins TRBV7-2 and TRBJ1-2; 7 positions match TRBD1. This CDR3 region has 15 residues. Looked up from germline, CDR1 is SGHTA and CDR2 is FQGNSA. V lost 5 bases to trimming and J lost 4 bases; unmatched junction nucleotides: 10. The CDR3: CASSIGQVNRYGYTF. The CDR3 DNA reads TGTGCCAGCAGCATAGGACAGGTGAACCGCTATGGCTACACCTTC.

There are many counts of this clonotype. The chain has TRBV18 and TRBJ2-7; no definite D call. Deletions cut 5 bases from V and 10 bases from J, with 12 bases between. Germline CDR1 and CDR2: KGHSH and LQKENI. This CDR3 region has 11 residues. The CDR3 sequence is CASSDAPTQYF. CDR3 nucleotide sequence: TGTGCCAGCTCAGACGCGCCTACCCAGTACTTC.

The chain employs TRBV20-1 and TRBJ2-7; D may be TRBD1 or TRBD2 (5 bases each). The germline V gene has CDR1 DFQATT and CDR2 SNEGSKA (reference sequence). This CDR3 is 11 amino acids long. Trimming cost V 6 bases and J 5 bases, with 11 bases left between them. CDR3 nucleotides: TGCAGTGCCGTGAGGGGAGACGAGCAGTACTTC. Protein: CSAVRGDEQYF.

This clonotype appeared a few times. The gene calls are TRBV5-1 and TRBJ2-1; 7 bases match TRBD1. J was trimmed by 8 bases and V by 1 base; bases with no gene match: 3. CDR1 and CDR2 (germline): SGHRS, YFSETQ. The CDR3 has 13 amino acids. Here the CDR3 reads CASSLRQGHEQFF. CDR3 DNA sequence: TGCGCCAGCAGCTTGAGACAGGGCCATGAGCAGTTCTTC.

This rearrangement joins TRBV6-1 to TRBJ2-7, with D possibly being TRBD1 (5 bases). This CDR3 comprises 17 residues. V lost 5 bases and J 4 bases, leaving 24 bases between the germline ends. Germline V gene data show CDR1 as MNHNS and CDR2 as SASEGT. In DNA form, the CDR3 reads TGTGCCAGCAGTCCGCCAGCTCTTGCAGGGTTTGCGTACGAGCAGTACTTC. It translates to CASSPPALAGFAYEQYF.

The CDR3 DNA is TGTGCCAGCAGCGCAAGGGTGGGACAGGGGGAGACCCAGTACTTC. Translated, it gives CASSARVGQGETQYF. The J gene is TRBJ2-5, the V gene TRBV7-3, with 10 positions matching TRBD1. This CDR3 has 15 amino acids. CDR1 is SGHTA and CDR2 is FQGTGA in the germline V gene. Germline trimming cut 5 bases from V and 5 bases from J; bases unmatched to any gene: 8.

This clonotype was counted ten times or more. The chain recombines TRBV20-1 with TRBJ2-4; tentatively, D is TRBD2 (6 bases). The V end was cut by 5 bases, the J end by 2 bases, with 22 bases between. CDR1 is DFQATT, CDR2 SNEGSKA, per germline (reference sequence). This CDR3 is built from 17 residues. DNA of the CDR3: TGCAGTGCTCCTGGATCGTCCGGGGGACTTTCCAAAAACATTCAGTACTTC. Amino acids: CSAPGSSGGLSKNIQYF.

This clonotype was seen at least ten times. The rearrangement joins TRBV7-2 to TRBJ2-7, with TRBD1 matching over 8 bases. The CDR3 sequence is 14 residues long. After removal of 5 bases from V and 3 bases from J, the junction contained 6 bases not matched to a gene. Germline V gene lookup returns CDR1 SGHTA and CDR2 FQGNSA. The CDR3 here is CASSKDRDLYEQYF. The DNA of the CDR3 is TGTGCCAGCAGCAAGGACAGGGACCTCTACGAGCAGTACTTC.

This clonotype was recorded at least ten times. The chain uses TRBV20-1 and TRBJ2-1, with a possible D match to TRBD1 (5 bases). The germline V and J ends were trimmed by 3 bases and 3 bases, with 12 bases remaining between them. The germline gives CDR1 DFQATT, CDR2 SNEGSKA (reference sequence). The CDR3 has 14 amino acids. The CDR3 sequence is CSARGRSLYNEQFF. The CDR3 DNA is TGCAGTGCTAGGGGGCGTAGTCTCTACAATGAGCAGTTCTTC.

This clonotype was counted many times. This chain joins TRBV12-3 or TRBV12-4 and TRBJ2-1, with TRBD2 matching 7 bases. Trimming took 6 bases from V and 9 from J; bases not matched to a gene: 11. The CDR3 has 14 amino acids. Written as DNA, the CDR3 is TGTGCCAGCAGCCTAACGAGCGGGGTCGTTGAGCAGTTCTTC. Encoded protein: CASSLTSGVVEQFF.

The chain uses TRBV23-1 and TRBJ2-1; D is undetermined. TRBV23-1 is an ORF; its function is uncertain. This CDR3 is 13 amino acids long. V lost 8 bases to trimming and J lost 4 bases, with 12 bases between them. As DNA, the CDR3 is TGCGCCAGCTGGCTGCAGATGTACAATGAGCAGTTCTTC. Translated, it gives CASWLQMYNEQFF.

This clonotype was seen ten or more times. The chain carries TRBV12-3 or TRBV12-4 and TRBJ2-2, with 9 bases that match TRBD2. Germline trimming cut 2 bases from V and 4 bases from J; bases unmatched to any gene: 11. CDR3 length equals 18 residues. The CDR3 DNA is TGTGCCAGCAGTTTATTGGGTGCGGGACTAGCCGGCACCGGGGAGCTGTTTTTT. Its protein is CASSLLGAGLAGTGELFF.

This clonotype was counted at least ten times. The chain joins TRBV25-1 to TRBJ2-1; 11 nucleotides agree with TRBD2. The CDR3 is 14 amino acids. The junction had 7 bases not matched to a gene; V was cut back by 8 bases and J by 7 bases. The germline V gene encodes CDR1 MGHDK and CDR2 SYGVNS. This chain's CDR3 is CASVLAGVGNEQFF. The CDR3 DNA sequence: TGTGCCAGCGTACTAGCGGGAGTGGGGAATGAGCAGTTCTTC.

The sample holds many counts of this clonotype. Here the CDR3 reads CASSQAGIGTDTQYF. The CDR3 DNA is TGCGCCAGCAGCCAAGCCGGGATCGGCACAGATACGCAGTATTTT. V and J are TRBV4-3 and TRBJ2-3, with D possibly TRBD2 on 5 matching bases. Germline loops: CDR1 LGHNA, CDR2 YSLEER. The V and J ends lost 1 base and 1 base respectively, with 9 bases between them. The CDR3 sequence is 15 residues long.

This clonotype came up many times. The chain employs TRBV5-5 and TRBJ2-4; 7 nucleotides match TRBD2. The V and J ends lost 4 bases and 1 base, in that order; junction bases with no gene match: 5. The CDR3 spans 15 residues. Per germline, CDR1 SGHKS and CDR2 YYEKEE (reference sequence). The CDR3 loop is CASSAAGDAKNIQYF. For the CDR3, the DNA is TGTGCCAGCAGCGCTGCGGGGGACGCCAAAAACATTCAGTACTTC.

This clonotype was found many times. The chain links TRBV7-8 to TRBJ2-1, with D unclear. Germline V gene lookup returns CDR1 SGHVS and CDR2 FQNEAQ. Deletions cut 1 base from V and 3 bases from J, with 7 bases between. This CDR3 has 14 amino acids. CDR3 coding DNA: TGTGCCAGCAGCTTAGAAGTCTTCTACAATGAGCAGTTCTTC. This encodes CASSLEVFYNEQFF.

This clonotype was detected a few times. The chain couples TRBV10-1 to TRBJ1-1; D ambiguous. V shed 4 bases and J shed 8 bases, with 14 bases lying between them. Looked up from germline, CDR1 is WNHNN and CDR2 is SYGVQD (reference sequence). The length of the CDR3 is 13 residues. The CDR3 sequence is CASSVGAATEAFF. The CDR3 region has the DNA TGCGCCAGCAGTGTTGGCGCTGCCACGGAAGCTTTCTTT.

Notes on this clonotype: A clone one base away is much larger, so this may be a read error. V usage is TRBV7-2 and J usage is TRBJ2-7; tentatively, D is TRBD1 (6 bases). The V end lost 3 bases, the J end lost 2 bases, and 11 bases lay between the germline ends. There are 14 residues in the CDR3. The germline V gene has CDR1 SGHTA and CDR2 FQGNSA. DNA of the CDR3: TGTGCCAGCAGCTTTGCCAGGGGAACCTACGAGCAGTACTTC. It codes for CASSFARGTYEQYF.

The CDR3 sequence is CSARDGRSGGVYNEQFF. The DNA of the CDR3 is TGCAGTGCTAGAGATGGTCGGTCGGGAGGGGTCTACAATGAGCAGTTCTTC. The genes are TRBV20-1 and TRBJ2-1, with 8 bases matching TRBD2. Trimming cost V 0 bases and J 3 bases; bases outside gene matches: 10. Germline CDR1 and CDR2: DFQATT and SNEGSKA (reference sequence). The CDR3 extends over 17 amino acids.

There are many counts of this clonotype. The genes are TRBV5-1 and TRBJ2-5, with unresolved D. The CDR3 is made up of 11 amino acids. Trimming removed 6 bases at V and 4 bases at J, with 7 bases between. CDR1 and CDR2 from the germline V gene are SGHRS and YFSETQ. CDR3 residues: CASTQAETQYF. The CDR3 coding sequence is TGCGCCAGCACCCAGGCAGAGACCCAGTACTTC. Using reference TRBV5-1 and TRBJ2-5 for the parts outside the CDR3, the full variable domain is KAGVTQTPRYLIKTRGQQVTLSCSPISGHRSVSWYQQTPGQGLQFLFEYFSETQRNKGNFPGRFSGRQFSNSRSEMNVSTLELGDSALYLCASTQAETQYFGPGTRLLVL.

This chain uses TRBV6-5 with TRBJ2-3; D gene unclear. V lost 5 bases and J 5 bases, leaving 14 bases between the germline ends. This CDR3 is built from 14 residues. Germline CDR1 and CDR2: MNHEY and SVGAGI. This CDR3 is CASSNYGFVDTQYF. As DNA, the CDR3 is TGTGCCAGCAGTAACTACGGCTTCGTAGATACGCAGTATTTT.

This clonotype was counted ten times or more. The chain is built from TRBV5-1 and TRBJ2-1; the D is unclear. Trimming removed 3 bases at V and 8 bases at J, with 12 bases between. The CDR3 length is 13 residues. Germline loops: CDR1 SGHRS, CDR2 YFSETQ. The CDR3 bases are TGCGCCAGCAGCTCTCTTCGGAACGATGAGCAGTTCTTC. Amino acid sequence: CASSSLRNDEQFF.

This clonotype was counted many times. The chain is built from TRBV7-2 and TRBJ2-7; D may be TRBD1 (6 bases). Germline lookup yields CDR1 SGHTA and CDR2 FQGNSA. Trimming removed 2 bases at V and 3 bases at J, with 11 bases between. CDR3 size: 14 residues. The CDR3 sequence is CASSLSQGNYEQYF. Written as DNA, the CDR3 is TGTGCCAGCAGCTTAAGCCAGGGGAACTACGAGCAGTACTTC.

This chain connects TRBV12-3 or TRBV12-4 to TRBJ2-2; unclear D gene. The CDR3 extends over 13 amino acids. V was clipped by 3 bases and J by 6 bases, with 8 bases between them. The CDR3 DNA sequence: TGTGCCAGCAGTTTGGGATGGCCCGGGGAGCTGTTTTTT. Amino acid sequence: CASSLGWPGELFF.